Detailed here is one T cell receptor beta chain. Its antigen remains unidentified. Produced via immunoSEQ multiplex PCR; TCRdb's table is partial and in-frame only. This sample has about 180,000 clones, with 70% to 90% found just once. Trimming pared 4 bases from V and 4 bases from J, leaving 4 bases between. CDR1 is DFQATT, CDR2 SNEGSKA, per germline (reference sequence). The CDR3 is 10 amino acids. The entry originates in a study of T cell responses to AZD1222 COVID-19 vaccine. Study-level findings and limits: At 160-218 and 743-854, vaccine-associated CD4 TCRs were dominant, and they spanned spike. In all cases, repertoires were sampled only after the peak T cell response. Spike-specific TCR breadth and depth rose after two AZD1222 doses. Just six people given AZD1222 tested seropositive at baseline.

The receptor was isolated from an adult who received the AZD1222 COVID-19 vaccine. The source was peripheral blood, collected 28 days after the second AZD1222 dose. The gene calls are TRBV20-1 and TRBJ2-5; the D is unclear. CDR3 DNA sequence: TGCAGTGCTATAGGAGAGACCCAGTACTTC. Residues: CSAIGETQYF.